This T cell receptor (beta chain) originates from a study of cytomegalovirus exposure and HLA in healthy donors. 60 Vbeta and 13 Jbeta primers were used in PCR. TCRdb's table, derived via immunoSEQ multiplex PCR, lists solely in-frame clones and lacks some. The data contain some 76,000 clones, less than 80% of them seen just once; the ten biggest clones take up less than 9.5%. CDR3 size: 14 residues. Germline V CDR1 and CDR2: LGHNA, YSLEER. Trimming removed 2 bases from V and 2 bases from J; junction bases left unmatched: 3. This clonotype was sampled from a woman aged 40 to 49 in good health and CMV-seropositive. The chain recombines TRBV4-3 with TRBJ2-7; TRBD2 aligns across 7 bases. Sequenced input: PBMCs. CDR3 sequence reads: CASSQLAGAYEQYF. The CDR3 nucleotides are TGCGCCAGCAGCCAACTCGCGGGGGCCTACGAGCAGTACTTC.